The T cell receptor beta chain described here comes from a study of T-cell memory formation after mild COVID-19 (dated by TCRdb to the early 2020s). Turning to the overall study: TCR sequence clusters from the two donors were found to be largely donor specific. Two young, previously healthy adult volunteers, one female and one male, were included in the cohort. In a couple of donors, T-cell clones that expanded and contracted after mild COVID-19 were tracked by sequencing TCRalpha and TCRbeta repertoires over time. Broader findings and caveats from the paper: Balanced CD4/CD8 phenotypes were observed for clones contracting from day 15 to 85, whereas a bias towards CD4+ was observed for a second wave of clones expanding from day 15 to 37. Contracting CD4+ clones appeared mostly in the CM and EM memory subsets, whereas CD8+ clones were enriched in EMRA. The detection of some responding clones in pre-infection memory suggests that pre-existing cross-reactive memory T cells joined the SARS-CoV-2 response. Whether the second-wave clones peaking on day 37 were SARS-CoV-2 specific was not confirmed. Only a couple of mild cases were covered by the study, and larger cohorts that include severe cases with pre-infection samples were considered necessary.

According to the germline V gene, CDR1 reads KGHSH and CDR2 reads LQKENI. The cysteine opens and the phenylalanine closes a CDR3 of 16 amino acids. The only DNA kept is the CDR3, 48 bases in frame from the first base. The V end gives up 0 bases and the J end 3 bases, leaving 8 bases in the junction not matched to a gene. Ficoll-Paque density gradient centrifugation was used to isolate PBMCs. This clonotype was seen at least ten times. Its antigen remains undetermined. The input lacks base qualities; no much larger clone sits a single base away. Sequencing was performed on an Illumina NovaSeq 6000. Using 5'RACE with constant-segment primers, TCRalpha and TCRbeta cDNA libraries were constructed, with sample barcodes and unique molecular identifiers added in the process. RNA was extracted from every sample with Trizol reagent. Amplification of the libraries took two PCR steps, and the second step added a second sample barcode plus Illumina TruSeq adapters. Libraries were sequenced on an Illumina NovaSeq with 2 x 150 bp paired-end reads. On the study's bioinformatics: Reads were demultiplexed and collapsed into UMI-guided consensus sequences with migec v1.2.7. With mixcr v2.1.11, UMI consensuses were aligned to TRA and TRB V and J templates and assembled into clonotypes. Expanded or contracted clonotypes were those called significant by both edgeR and NoisET, with noise models trained on biological replicates. edgeR calls used a false discovery rate-adjusted p below 0.01 and a log2 fold-change threshold of 1. As an exploratory analysis of dynamics, max-normalized trajectories of the 1000 most abundant clonotypes were examined with PCA combined with hierarchical clustering. Separately sequenced CD4+ and CD8+ repertoires were used to assign a CD4 or CD8 phenotype to each responding clone. TCRdb took the public reads, trimmed them with fastp at Q25, ran MiXCR for clone calling and kept in-frame beta chains. Records with the same CDR3 protein are collapsed into one entry carrying the most frequent genes and DNA. What appears here as the V and J calls and clone size reflects TCRdb's work, not the paper's. The sample table lists about 430,000 distinct CDR3 sequences, about 20% of them with a count of one. The ten largest clones add up to about a fifth of the sample.

The sample consisted of PBMCs or a T cell subset sorted from them (not recorded which). The chain employs TRBV18 and TRBJ2-7, with 7 central nucleotides matching TRBD1. This sequence originates from a man aged 18 to 30 who had mild COVID-19 (a few samples of this study predate the infection). The sample titles of this study are shuffled in the database, so cell type and time point are left out; the donor was told from shared clones. The sequenced DNA: TGTGCCAGCTCACCACCGGGTACAGGGGTCCTCTACGAGCAGTACTTC. Its protein reads: CASSPPGTGVLYEQYF.